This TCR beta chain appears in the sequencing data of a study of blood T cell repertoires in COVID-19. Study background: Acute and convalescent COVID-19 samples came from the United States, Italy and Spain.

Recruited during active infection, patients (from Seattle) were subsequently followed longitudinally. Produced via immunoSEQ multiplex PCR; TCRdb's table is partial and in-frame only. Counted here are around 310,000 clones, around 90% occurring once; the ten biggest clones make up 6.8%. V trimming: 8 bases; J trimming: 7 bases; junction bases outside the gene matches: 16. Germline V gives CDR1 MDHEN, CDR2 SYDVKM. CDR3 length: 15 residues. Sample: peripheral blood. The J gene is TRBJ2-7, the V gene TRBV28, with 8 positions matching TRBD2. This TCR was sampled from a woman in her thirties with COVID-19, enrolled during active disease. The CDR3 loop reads CASVTLAEPIKEQYF. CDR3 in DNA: TGTGCCAGCGTAACACTAGCGGAGCCCATCAAAGAGCAGTACTTC.